Detailed here is one T cell receptor (beta chain). As yet, its antigen is unknown. Sequencing used immunoSEQ multiplex PCR; TCRdb keeps in-frame clones, though not all of them. This table holds around 1.6 million clones, 95% to 99% found once. The data are from a study of shared clonotypes between healthy human individuals. The overall study: The study used three CD4 naive, three CD4 memory, two CD8 naive and one CD8 memory plate per donor.

Findings and limits, study-wide: Only a few donors were included, so the genetic and exposure-history diversity represented was limited.

CDR3 length: 21 amino acids. V lost 6 bases and J lost 4; bases outside the gene matches: 25. The V gene's germline CDR1 is MDHEN and CDR2 SYDVKM. The rearrangement links TRBV28 to TRBJ1-5, with 9 bases lining up with TRBD1. Input material: naive CD4+ T cells sorted from blood. Noted subset: CD45RA+ positively selected. This sequence originates from a man aged 25-45 years in good health. This CDR3 is CASSLPGTGSNSLRRNQPQHF. The CDR3 DNA follows: TGTGCCAGCAGCCTTCCCGGGACAGGGAGTAATTCCCTTCGAAGGAATCAGCCCCAGCATTTT.